A selection of T cell receptor beta chains follows, all from one sample in a study of cytomegalovirus exposure and HLA in healthy donors. TCRdb's copy holds only in-frame clones and misses some; the assay was immunoSEQ multiplex PCR. The sample records fewer than 250,000 clones, about 82% being singletons. Sequencing used PBMCs. Receptors were obtained from a woman under 30 in good health and CMV-seronegative. CDR3s include the opening cysteine and the closing phenylalanine or tryptophan. The D gene is left open where the match is weak. The size field is filled for only some rows; it gives once, few, many or a size class.

D	V	J	size	CDR3	DNA
TRBD1	TRBV7-4	TRBJ1-1	NA	CASSLEGQGLTPWNTEAFF	TGTGCCAGCAGCTTAGAGGGACAGGGTCTAACCCCCTGGAACACTGAAGCTTTCTTT
NA	TRBV10-3	TRBJ1-2	NA	CAISEREGGGYTF	TGTGCCATCAGTGAGCGGGAAGGAGGTGGCTACACCTTC
NA	TRBV19	TRBJ1-1	NA	CASSPPPPNRDTEAFF	TGTGCCAGTAGTCCCCCCCCGCCCAACAGGGACACTGAAGCTTTCTTT
TRBD1	TRBV7-9	TRBJ1-1	NA	CASSLVPTKGATNTEAFF	TGTGCCAGCAGCTTGGTTCCCACCAAGGGGGCCACGAACACTGAAGCTTTCTTT
TRBD1	TRBV7-2	TRBJ1-3	NA	CASSLGTGGGFDTIYF	TGTGCCAGCAGCCTTGGGACAGGGGGCGGTTTTGACACCATATATTTT
TRBD2	TRBV5-1	TRBJ2-5	NA	CASSLGVLAGYQETQYF	TGCGCCAGCAGCTTGGGGGTTCTAGCGGGGTACCAAGAGACCCAGTACTTC
TRBD1	TRBV2	TRBJ2-7	NA	CASRDPGQGAGVTPYEQYF	TGTGCCAGCAGGGATCCGGGACAGGGGGCGGGGGTCACCCCCTACGAGCAGTACTTC
NA	TRBV6-6	TRBJ1-5	NA	CASSYSYRDGNQPQHF	TGTGCCAGCAGTTACTCCTACAGGGATGGGAATCAGCCCCAGCATTTT
NA	TRBV19	TRBJ1-2	NA	CASSITGRRYTF	TGTGCCAGTAGTATAACAGGCCGTCGCTACACCTTC
NA	TRBV19	TRBJ1-3	NA	CASSTTVSSGNTIYF	TGTGCCAGTAGTACGACAGTTTCGTCTGGAAACACCATATATTTT
NA	TRBV5-6	TRBJ2-7	NA	CASSPRGLTSYEQYF	TGTGCCAGCAGCCCCCGCGGGCTGACCTCCTACGAGCAGTACTTC
NA	TRBV5-6	TRBJ2-2	NA	CASSLLTGTTNTGELFF	TGTGCCAGCAGCTTGCTAACAGGGACTACGAACACCGGGGAGCTGTTTTTT
TRBD2	TRBV2	TRBJ2-3	NA	CASSADLAGPQDTQYF	TGTGCCAGCAGCGCCGACCTAGCGGGACCCCAGGATACGCAGTATTTT
NA	TRBV10-3	TRBJ1-6	NA	CAISPGESPLHF	TGTGCCATCAGCCCGGGAGAATCACCCCTCCACTTT
NA	TRBV5-6	TRBJ2-7	NA	CASSLYRSTYEQYF	TGTGCCAGCAGCTTGTACAGGTCTACCTACGAGCAGTACTTC
NA	TRBV5-1	TRBJ2-1	NA	CASSLGRIAGYNEQFF	TGCGCCAGCAGCTTGGGCAGAATCGCGGGCTACAATGAGCAGTTCTTC
NA	TRBV30	TRBJ2-7	few	CAWSVMGDLGEQYF	TGTGCCTGGAGTGTGATGGGAGACCTCGGCGAGCAGTACTTC
TRBD1	TRBV2	TRBJ2-2	NA	CASTPRTGGDTGELFF	TGTGCCAGCACCCCTAGGACAGGGGGCGACACCGGGGAGCTGTTTTTT